These T cell receptor beta chains were read from a single sample in a study of T cells after posttransplantation cyclophosphamide. Method: immunoSEQ multiplex PCR; TCRdb's copy keeps in-frame clones and lacks some. Recorded here are more than 30,000 clones, none singletons. Input material: PBMCs. All receptors derive from a girl aged 10 to 17 in good health, CMV-negative, and a related stem cell transplant donor. Both conserved end residues are part of each CDR3. D genes are given only for firm matches. Expanded clones are given a class, and other clones once, few, many or no size at all.

D	V	size	length	J	CDR3	DNA
.	TRBV4-2	many	15	TRBJ2-1	CASSQDGQRDNEQFF	TGTGCCAGCAGCCAAGATGGGCAAAGAGACAATGAGCAGTTCTTC
.	TRBV28	many	15	TRBJ2-3	CASSQQGRSTDTQYF	TGTGCCAGCAGTCAACAGGGTAGGAGCACAGATACGCAGTATTTT
.	TRBV7-9	many	15	TRBJ1-4	CASSFRGRENEKLFF	TGTGCCAGCAGCTTCCGGGGACGGGAGAATGAAAAACTGTTTTTT
TRBD2	TRBV2	many	13	TRBJ2-1	CATSSGGYNEQFF	TGTGCCACGTCTAGCGGGGGCTACAATGAGCAGTTCTTC
.	TRBV7-9	.	15	TRBJ2-3	CASSLIRTSTDTQYF	TGTGCCAGCAGCTTAATCAGGACAAGCACAGATACGCAGTATTTT
.	TRBV5-6	many	13	TRBJ2-7	CASSGLLSYEQYF	TGTGCCAGCAGCGGGCTCTTATCCTACGAGCAGTACTTC
TRBD2	TRBV28	few	14	TRBJ2-7	CASKRGERAYEQYF	TGTGCCAGCAAGCGGGGAGAAAGGGCCTACGAGCAGTACTTC
TRBD1	TRBV11-2	many	15	TRBJ1-4	CASSQDRGRNEKLFF	TGTGCCAGCAGCCAAGACAGGGGGCGTAATGAAAAACTGTTTTTT
TRBD1	TRBV19	many	15	TRBJ2-3	CASSRQGTRTDTQYF	TGTGCCAGTAGTCGACAGGGGACACGCACAGATACGCAGTATTTT
.	TRBV2	.	12	TRBJ2-7	CASSEQAYEQYF	TGTGCCAGCAGTGAGCAGGCCTACGAGCAGTACTTC
.	TRBV7-2	few	14	TRBJ1-5	CASSSTGGNQPQHF	TGTGCCAGCAGCTCGACAGGCGGAAATCAGCCCCAGCATTTT
TRBD1	TRBV4-2	many	18	TRBJ1-2	CASSQEFTTGGFGYGYTF	TGTGCCAGCAGCCAAGAATTTACGACAGGGGGTTTTGGCTATGGCTACACCTTC
.	TRBV7-3	few	15	TRBJ2-3	CASSLTGGLADTQYF	TGTGCCAGCAGCTTAACCGGCGGGTTGGCAGATACGCAGTATTTT
.	TRBV5-1	few	13	TRBJ1-3	CASSYRGGNTIYF	TGCGCCAGCAGCTATCGGGGTGGAAACACCATATATTTT
TRBD1	TRBV7-9	many	14	TRBJ1-5	CASSSTGGDQPQHF	TGTGCCAGCAGCTCGACAGGGGGTGACCAGCCCCAGCATTTT
.	TRBV5-1	.	14	TRBJ2-5	CASSFEGGTGEQYF	TGCGCCAGCAGCTTTGAGGGCGGGACCGGAGAGCAGTACTTC
TRBD2	TRBV4-1	many	14	TRBJ2-7	CASSQDRPSGSLYF	TGCGCCAGCAGCCAAGATCGACCTAGCGGGAGTCTGTACTTC
TRBD2	TRBV5-4	many	16	TRBJ2-7	CASSPGRTSGAYEQYF	TGTGCCAGCAGCCCGGGACGGACTAGCGGGGCTTACGAGCAGTACTTC
TRBD2	TRBV4-2	many	17	TRBJ2-6	CASSPTSGGSGANVLTF	TGTGCCAGCAGCCCGACTAGCGGGGGCTCTGGGGCCAACGTCCTGACTTTC
TRBD1	TRBV19	few	17	TRBJ1-1	CASRLRDIGTVNTEAFF	TGTGCCAGTAGACTGCGTGACATTGGGACAGTGAACACTGAAGCTTTCTTT
TRBD1	TRBV19	many	17	TRBJ1-4	CASSIKGQLQVHEKLFF	TGTGCCAGTAGTATAAAGGGACAGCTTCAAGTGCATGAAAAACTGTTTTTT
TRBD2	TRBV6-5	many	15	TRBJ2-7	CASSPMTSRFSEQYF	TGTGCCAGCAGCCCAATGACTAGCAGATTCAGCGAGCAGTACTTC
.	TRBV2	few	12	TRBJ2-2	CASSAYTGELFF	TGTGCCAGCAGTGCCTACACCGGGGAGCTGTTTTTT
TRBD2	TRBV14	.	14	TRBJ2-1	CASTQAGVTNEQFF	TGTGCCAGCACCCAGGCGGGGGTAACCAATGAGCAGTTCTTC
TRBD1	TRBV7-2	.	14	TRBJ2-7	CATTTGLSSYEQYF	TGTGCCACCACGACAGGGCTAAGCTCCTACGAGCAGTACTTC
.	TRBV5-6	few	14	TRBJ2-5	CASSLLRGTETQYF	TGTGCCAGCAGCTTGCTAAGGGGGACAGAGACCCAGTACTTC
TRBD2	TRBV7-9	.	16	TRBJ2-1	CASSGLPREAGDEQFF	TGTGCCAGCAGCGGCTTACCGCGGGAGGCTGGCGATGAGCAGTTCTTC
.	TRBV27	many	13	TRBJ2-7	CASRLDFSYEQYF	TGTGCCAGCAGATTGGACTTCTCCTACGAGCAGTACTTC
.	TRBV5-1	few	16	TRBJ1-5	CASSLGKIYSNQPRHF	TGCGCCAGCAGCTTGGGGAAAATCTATAGCAATCAGCCCCGGCATTTT
TRBD1	TRBV9	.	16	TRBJ2-1	CASSVGGTGVYNEQFF	TGTGCCAGCAGCGTAGGGGGGACAGGAGTCTACAATGAGCAGTTCTTC
TRBD1	TRBV6-5	.	15	TRBJ2-7	CASSYSETGDYEQYF	TGTGCCAGCAGTTACTCGGAGACAGGGGACTACGAGCAGTACTTC
.	TRBV6-6	.	15	TRBJ2-5	CASSPTGTPQETQYF	TGTGCCAGCAGTCCCACCGGGACACCACAAGAGACCCAGTACTTC
.	TRBV5-1	few	14	TRBJ2-1	CASSLGSSYNEQFF	TGCGCCAGCAGCTTGGGGAGCTCCTACAATGAGCAGTTCTTC
TRBD1	TRBV5-6	many	16	TRBJ2-5	CASSAWLGGVQETQYF	TGTGCCAGCAGCGCCTGGTTAGGGGGCGTGCAAGAGACCCAGTACTTC
TRBD1	TRBV10-3	many	16	TRBJ2-7	CAITSDQTGGSYEQYF	TGTGCCATCACCTCTGACCAGACAGGGGGCTCCTACGAGCAGTACTTC
TRBD1	TRBV10-3	.	18	TRBJ1-6	CAISERDRPSKYNSPLHF	TGTGCCATCAGTGAGAGGGACAGGCCGTCCAAGTATAATTCACCCCTCCACTTT